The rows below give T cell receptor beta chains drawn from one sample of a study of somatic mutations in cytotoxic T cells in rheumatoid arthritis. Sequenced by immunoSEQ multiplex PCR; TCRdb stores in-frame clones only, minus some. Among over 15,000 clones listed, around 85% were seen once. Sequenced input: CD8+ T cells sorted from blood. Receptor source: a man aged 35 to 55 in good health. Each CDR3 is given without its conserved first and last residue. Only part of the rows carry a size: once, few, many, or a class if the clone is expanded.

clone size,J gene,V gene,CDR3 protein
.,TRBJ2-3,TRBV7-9,ASSPRRASTDTQY
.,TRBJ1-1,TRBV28,ASTLEGEVHTEAF
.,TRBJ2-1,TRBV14,ASSPILTAKRF
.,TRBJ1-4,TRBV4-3,ASSQDWGGRANEKLF
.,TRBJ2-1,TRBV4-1,ASSHQTGLAAFEQF
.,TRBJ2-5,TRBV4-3,ASSQTPKGVGETQY
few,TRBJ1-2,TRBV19,ASSLQGWEFYT
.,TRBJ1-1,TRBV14,ASSLSGGNTEAF
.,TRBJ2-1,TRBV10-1,ASSERGERVYNEQF
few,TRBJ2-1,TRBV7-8,ASSSTSVSYNEQF
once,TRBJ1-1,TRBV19,ASSIMGSWTEAF
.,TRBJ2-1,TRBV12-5,ASGLDGRDYNEQF
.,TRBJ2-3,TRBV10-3,AVWAGGVTDTQY
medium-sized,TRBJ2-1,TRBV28,ASSAGTSESNEQF
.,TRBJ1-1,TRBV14,ASSQEGGTEAF
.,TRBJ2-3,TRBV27,ASSLYQGADTQY
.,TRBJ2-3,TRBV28,ASSKQGANTQY
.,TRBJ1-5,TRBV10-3,AISESAGDISNQPQH
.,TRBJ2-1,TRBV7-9,ASSLVGRVGDEQF
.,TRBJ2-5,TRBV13,ASSAIKETPGGWETQY
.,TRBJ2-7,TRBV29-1,SVEKVGVGLAYEQY
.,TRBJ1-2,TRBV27,ASSLYFQGIPNYGYT
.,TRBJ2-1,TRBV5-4,ASSLSGRADDEQF
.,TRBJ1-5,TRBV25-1,ASSVGGYNQPQH
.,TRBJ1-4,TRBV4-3,ASSQVEQATNEKLF
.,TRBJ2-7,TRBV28,ASSRSPSYEQY
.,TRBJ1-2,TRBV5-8,ASSLGTHYGYT
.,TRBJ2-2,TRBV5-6,ASSWGTGELF
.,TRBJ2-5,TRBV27,ASSLEGGLETQY
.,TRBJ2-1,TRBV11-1,ASSLGAWATSGTGNEQF
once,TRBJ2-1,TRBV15,ATSRDGVLGDEQF
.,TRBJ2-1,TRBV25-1,ASNGAVNEQF
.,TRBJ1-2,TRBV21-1,ASSSDRRDRGNYGYT
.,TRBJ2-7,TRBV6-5,ASSYSGGRYEQY
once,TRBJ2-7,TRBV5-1,ASSLGQGSSYEQY
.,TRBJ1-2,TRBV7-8,ASSLSRTSLPYGYT